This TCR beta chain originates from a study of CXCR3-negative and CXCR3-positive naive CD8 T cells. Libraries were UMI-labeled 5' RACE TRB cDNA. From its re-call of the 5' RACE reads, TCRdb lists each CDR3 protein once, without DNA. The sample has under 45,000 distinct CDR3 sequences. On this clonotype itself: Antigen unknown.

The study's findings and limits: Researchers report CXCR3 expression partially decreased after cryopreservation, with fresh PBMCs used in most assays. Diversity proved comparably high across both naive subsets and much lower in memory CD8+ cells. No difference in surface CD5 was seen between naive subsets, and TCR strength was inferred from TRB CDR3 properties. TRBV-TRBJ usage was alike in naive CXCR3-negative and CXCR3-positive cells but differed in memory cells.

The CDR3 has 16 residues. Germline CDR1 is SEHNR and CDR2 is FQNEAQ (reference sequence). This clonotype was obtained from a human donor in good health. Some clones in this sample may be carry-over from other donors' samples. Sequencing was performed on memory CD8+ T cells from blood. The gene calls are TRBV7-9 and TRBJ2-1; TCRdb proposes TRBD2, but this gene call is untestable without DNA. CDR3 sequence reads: CASSPRTSGGRWEQFF. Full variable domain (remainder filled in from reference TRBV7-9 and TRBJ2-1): DTGVSQNPRHKITKRGQNVTFRCDPISEHNRLYWYRQTLGQGPEFLTYFQNEAQLEKSRLLSDRFSAERPKGSFSTLEIQRTEQGDSAMYLCASSPRTSGGRWEQFFGPGTRLTVL.